A single sample gave rise to the 23 T cell receptor beta chains below, sequenced in a study of tumor-infiltrating lymphocytes in primary liver carcinoma. TCR beta cDNA came from about 0.55 ug total RNA, primed with a constant-region primer. Three-round nested multiplex PCR performed with slightly modified ARM-PCR produced the TCR beta libraries. Investigators reported that the first two PCR rounds, at approximately 11 cycles each, used TRBV1-TRBV30 forward primers with a C-beta reverse primer. TCRdb redid the calling of the multiplex PCR reads with MiXCR, one entry per CDR3 protein. Of almost 200,000 distinct CDR3 sequences in the sample, around three fifths are singletons; the top ten hold roughly 7%. Researchers drew blood RNA from unsorted whole blood and extracted germline DNA as well. Sequenced input: peripheral blood. The receptors were sampled from a woman aged 60-75 years with primary liver carcinoma and hepatitis B virus infection.

Note on this clonotype: Being one base from a much bigger clone, this may be a read error. Since the CDR3 does not end with the conserved phenylalanine or tryptophan, this likely comes from a read error. V usage is TRBV29-1 and J usage is TRBJ2-5, with unresolved D. Germline V gives CDR1 SQVTM, CDR2 ANQGSEA. The CDR3 extends over 11 amino acids. V lost 1 base, J lost 5 bases, and 5 bases lay in between. The CDR3, as DNA: TGCAGCGTTGAAGTCCGGGAGACCCAGTACCTC. It codes for CSVEVRETQYL.

A word on this clonotype: A single base separates this from a much larger clone, so it may be a read error. The chain couples TRBV6-5 to TRBJ1-1; TRBD1 matches at 7 bases. The CDR3 has 14 residues. CDR1 and CDR2 (germline): MNHEY, SVGAGI. Trimming at V came to 2 bases and at J to 2 bases, leaving 2 bases not matched to a gene. The CDR3 here is CASSYDRVNTEAFF. DNA of the CDR3: TGTGCCAGCAGTTACGACAGGGTTAACACTGAAGCTTTCTTT.

This clonotype was seen more than once but under ten times. The chain links TRBV5-1 to TRBJ2-7, with 14 bases identical to TRBD2. J gave up 1 base and V 4 bases, and 1 base lay outside the gene matches. Germline V lookup: CDR1 SGHRS, CDR2 YFSETQ. CDR3 length: 15 amino acids. CDR3 sequence: CASSRLAGGSYEQYF. The CDR3 nucleotides read TGCGCCAGCAGCCGACTAGCGGGAGGGTCCTACGAGCAGTACTTC. Supplemented by reference TRBV5-1 and TRBJ2-7, the full variable domain reads KAGVTQTPRYLIKTRGQQVTLSCSPISGHRSVSWYQQTPGQGLQFLFEYFSETQRNKGNFPGRFSGRQFSNSRSEMNVSTLELGDSALYLCASSRLAGGSYEQYFGPGTRLTVT.

Notes on this clonotype: At one boundary the junction diverges from the germline segment, which might be a read error. The chain employs TRBV11-2 and TRBJ2-7, with D perhaps matching TRBD1 (5 bases). Germline V lookup: CDR1 SGHAT, CDR2 FQNNGV. CDR3 length: 16 amino acids. CDR3 nucleotide sequence: TGTGCCAACAGCCACAGGTGGGTCGAGCTTTCCTACGAGCAGTACTTC. Its protein is CANSHRWVELSYEQYF.

To note about this clonotype: A much larger clone sits a single nucleotide away, making a read error possible. The V call is TRBV12-3 or TRBV12-4, the J call TRBJ1-1; D is possibly TRBD1 (6 bases). The V end was cut by 4 bases, the J end by 10 bases, with 19 bases between. CDR3 length: 14 residues. CDR3 loop: CASSSNNRVSGAFF. The CDR3 DNA follows: TGTGCCAGCAGTTCTAATAACAGGGTTTCTGGAGCTTTCTTT.

The genes are TRBV5-1 and TRBJ1-2, with 11 bases identical to TRBD1. The germline gives CDR1 SGHRS, CDR2 YFSETQ. Trimming took 4 bases from V and 8 from J; bases not matched to a gene: 4. There are 13 residues in the CDR3. CDR3 nucleotide sequence: TGCGCCAGCAGCCCGGACAGGGGGCGCGGCTACACCTTC. It encodes CASSPDRGRGYTF.

The V call is TRBV5-1, the J call TRBJ2-7; possibly TRBD1 for D (5 bases). Trimming removed 4 bases from V and 4 bases from J, with 12 bases in between. Germline V gene sequence: CDR1 SGHRS, CDR2 YFSETQ. This CDR3 comprises 13 residues. As DNA, the CDR3 is TGCGCCAGCAGCCCTGACAGCAAGTACGAGCAGTACTTC. Amino acids: CASSPDSKYEQYF. Using reference TRBV5-1 and TRBJ2-7 for the parts outside the CDR3, the full variable domain is KAGVTQTPRYLIKTRGQQVTLSCSPISGHRSVSWYQQTPGQGLQFLFEYFSETQRNKGNFPGRFSGRQFSNSRSEMNVSTLELGDSALYLCASSPDSKYEQYFGPGTRLTVT.

V and J are TRBV6-6 and TRBJ2-6; no reliable D call. Per the germline V gene, CDR1 is MNHNY and CDR2 is SVGAGI (reference sequence). Trimming removed 6 bases at V and 1 base at J, with 16 bases between. The CDR3 totals 17 residues. The DNA of the CDR3 is TGTGCCAGCAGCTCTCAATGGCAGGCTTCTGGGGCCAACGTCCTGACTTTC. Protein: CASSSQWQASGANVLTF.

J is TRBJ2-2 and V is TRBV6-6; perhaps TRBD1 as D (6 bases). Trimming removed 6 bases at V and 1 base at J, with 15 bases between. The CDR3 totals 16 residues. Per germline, CDR1 MNHNY and CDR2 SVGAGI (reference sequence). DNA of the CDR3: TGTGCCAGCAGCAAGACCAGGACAGTGAACACCGGGGAGCTGTTTTTT. Translation: CASSKTRTVNTGELFF.

As to this clonotype: The missing conserved phenylalanine or tryptophan at the end of this CDR3 makes a read error likely. The chain is built from TRBV11-2 and TRBJ2-7, with a weak D call TRBD1 (6 bases). Between the trimmed V and J ends, which lost 6 bases and 0 bases, there was a span of 15 bases. The CDR3 loop spans 15 amino acids. The germline gives CDR1 SGHAT, CDR2 FQNNGV. CDR3 residues: CASRRAGAPSYEQYY. CDR3 bases: TGTGCCAGCAGGCGTGCAGGGGCTCCCTCCTACGAGCAGTACTAC.

At least ten counts were recorded for this clonotype. J is TRBJ2-7 and V is TRBV10-3, with D possibly TRBD1 on 5 matching bases. The length of the CDR3 is 14 residues. CDR1 is ENHRY and CDR2 is SYGVKD in the germline V gene. The V end lost 2 bases, the J end lost 3 bases, and 11 bases lay between the germline ends. The CDR3 coding sequence is TGTGCCATCAGTGAGCCCCAAGACAGCTACGAGCAGTACTTC. It yields the protein CAISEPQDSYEQYF.

This clonotype turned up a few times. CDR3: CASTGDITDTQYF. CDR3 DNA: TGTGCCAGCACGGGGGACATCACAGATACGCAGTATTTT. The V and J genes are TRBV7-8 and TRBJ2-3; either TRBD1 or TRBD2 may supply D (6 bases each). The CDR3 length is 13 residues. Germline V gene lookup returns CDR1 SGHVS and CDR2 FQNEAQ. Trimming removed 7 bases from V and 2 bases from J, with 10 bases in between.

Ten or more counts support this clonotype. The chain recombines TRBV10-3 with TRBJ2-1; D is ambiguous. Between the trimmed V and J ends, which lost 11 bases and 7 bases, there was a span of 21 bases. The CDR3 totals 14 residues. Germline values: CDR1 ENHRY, CDR2 SYGVKD. CDR3 in amino acids: CASSLGLGVNEQFF. The CDR3 nucleotides are TGTGCCTCAAGCCTAGGGCTTGGGGTTAATGAGCAGTTCTTC.

This clonotype was seen a single time. A junction boundary mismatches the germline segment, possibly from a read error. This chain connects TRBV11-2 to TRBJ2-7, with unresolved D. Germline-derived CDR1 and CDR2 are SGHAT and FQNNGV. The CDR3 runs to 15 residues. For the CDR3, the DNA is TGTGCCAACAGTTTAGGTATGTGGCAGCGCTACGAGCAGAACTTC. Amino acids: CANSLGMWQRYEQNF.

For this clonotype: The germline gene is not matched at one end of the junction; a read error may be the cause. This rearrangement joins TRBV28 to TRBJ1-6; D unresolved. Germline CDR1 and CDR2: MDHEN and SYDVKM. This CDR3 has 13 residues. The CDR3 reads CASRQFYDSPLHF. The CDR3 region has the DNA TGTGCCAGCCGACAATTCTATGATTCACCCCTCCACTTT.

This chain uses TRBV11-1 with TRBJ2-1; D gene uncertain. The germline gives CDR1 SGHAT, CDR2 FQDESV (reference sequence). This CDR3 is built from 13 residues. With 5 bases removed from V and 6 bases from J, the gap between germline ends came to 11 bases. Here the CDR3 reads CASSLQVGNEQFF. Here the CDR3 DNA reads TGTGCCAGCAGCCTTCAGGTGGGCAATGAGCAGTTCTTC.

The sample holds many counts of this clonotype. V usage is TRBV11-2 and J usage is TRBJ2-2, with TRBD2 matching over 9 bases. Per the germline V gene, CDR1 is SGHAT and CDR2 is FQNNGV. V lost 2 bases, J lost 3 bases, and 4 bases stayed unmatched. The CDR3 contains 16 residues. The CDR3 loop is CASSLLLAGDTGELFF. For the CDR3, the DNA is TGTGCCAGCAGCTTATTGTTAGCGGGAGACACCGGGGAGCTGTTTTTT.

Note on this clonotype: Given a much more abundant clone one base away, this may be a read error. The chain links TRBV10-3 to TRBJ2-3, with TRBD1 matching 9 bases. Trimming took 5 bases from V and 7 from J; bases not matched to a gene: 4. Germline V gene data show CDR1 as ENHRY and CDR2 as SYGVKD. The CDR3 is 13 residues long. CDR3 residues: CAISKGQGHTQYF. The CDR3 nucleotides read TGTGCCATCAGTAAGGGACAGGGTCATACGCAGTATTTT.

This clonotype was seen many times. The V gene is TRBV6-5, the J gene TRBJ1-2; 7 nucleotides match TRBD1. The CDR3 contains 13 residues. J gave up 10 bases and V 2 bases, and 7 bases lay outside the gene matches. Germline assignment: CDR1 MNHEY and CDR2 SVGAGI. CDR3 protein: CASSYDRVPPYTF. The CDR3, as DNA: TGTGCCAGCAGTTACGACAGGGTTCCTCCCTACACCTTC.

This sequence joins TRBV28 and TRBJ2-7; D is possibly TRBD1 (6 bases). Germline CDR1 reads MDHEN; CDR2 reads SYDVKM. The CDR3 loop spans 13 amino acids. V was cut by 10 bases and J by 5 bases, with 18 bases left in between. CDR3 sequence (DNA): TGTGCCATCAAGTCCCCAGGGACAAACGAGCAGTACTTC. This codes for CAIKSPGTNEQYF.

In regard to this clonotype: A much larger clone differs from this one at a single base, so this may be a read error. CDR3 protein: CVSIIAGTNTGELFF. CDR3 DNA sequence: TGTGTCAGTATAATAGCGGGAACGAACACCGGGGAGCTGTTTTTT. The V call is TRBV12-3 or TRBV12-4, the J call TRBJ2-2, with 8 positions matching TRBD2. The CDR3 is 15 amino acids.

Concerning this clonotype: This likely comes from a read error, as the CDR3 has no conserved phenylalanine or tryptophan at its end. The DNA is omitted, as the CDR3 cannot be located on it reliably, and the CDR3 follows TCRdb's listing. The chain uses TRBV11-2 and TRBJ2-7; the DNA was not compared with TRBD1, the D call given in the table. CDR1 SGHAT and CDR2 FQNNGV come from the germline V gene. The CDR3 is made up of 15 amino acids, end residues included. CDR3 loop: CASNPLAGARDEQCL.

Turning to this clonotype: Given a much more abundant clone one base away, this may be a read error. The chain is built from TRBV12-3 or TRBV12-4 and TRBJ1-1; unclear D gene. Trimming stripped 6 bases from V and 5 bases from J, with 10 bases between. CDR3 length: 12 residues. Here the CDR3 DNA reads TGTGCCAGCAGGTTCGGGTGGACTGAAGCTTTCTTT. Translation gives CASRFGWTEAFF.